The next 25 T cell receptor beta chains were all read from a single sample in a study of blood T cells in healthy people across ages. It was with a sample-barcoded 5' primer and a J-beta primer mix that a second PCR of roughly 7 to 12 cycles was run. TCRdb re-called the 5' RACE reads through MiXCR, storing one row per CDR3 protein. The table has about 680,000 distinct CDR3 sequences, approximately 49% seen once. Input material: blood. These receptors came from a woman aged 55-69 years in good health.

This clonotype came up a few times. The rearrangement links TRBV12-3 or TRBV12-4 to TRBJ2-1; D ambiguous. V lost 7 bases and J 7 bases, leaving 20 bases between the germline ends. The CDR3 has 15 amino acids. CDR3: CASTLTSGLGNEQFF. The CDR3 DNA is TGTGCCAGCACATTGACTTCCGGATTGGGGAATGAGCAGTTCTTC.

CDR3 residues: CASSLGGTGVYEQYF. Written as DNA, the CDR3 is TGTGCCAGCAGCTTGGGCGGGACAGGGGTATACGAGCAGTACTTC. The gene calls are TRBV5-6 and TRBJ2-7; TRBD1 agrees at 10 bases. V dropped 0 bases and J dropped 4; count of bases not matched to a gene: 4. Germline CDR1 reads SGHDT; CDR2 reads YYEEEE. There are 15 residues in the CDR3.

V usage is TRBV7-9 and J usage is TRBJ2-5; 8 bases match TRBD2. Germline lookup yields CDR1 SEHNR and CDR2 FQNEAQ (reference sequence). This CDR3 region has 17 residues. The V and J ends lost 5 bases and 5 bases, in that order; junction bases with no gene match: 16. Here the CDR3 reads CASSLRSSGRGHETQYF. The CDR3 DNA sequence: TGTGCCAGCAGCCTTAGGTCCAGCGGGAGAGGACACGAGACCCAGTACTTC. The full variable domain, with the rest looked up from reference TRBV7-9 and TRBJ2-5, is DTGVSQNPRHKITKRGQNVTFRCDPISEHNRLYWYRQTLGQGPEFLTYFQNEAQLEKSRLLSDRFSAERPKGSFSTLEIQRTEQGDSAMYLCASSLRSSGRGHETQYFGPGTRLLVL.

This clonotype was observed a handful of times. The rearrangement joins TRBV5-1 to TRBJ2-7; D gene ambiguous. V lost 4 bases and J 7 bases, leaving 15 bases between the germline ends. CDR1 and CDR2 from the germline V gene are SGHRS and YFSETQ. The CDR3 is 13 residues long. The DNA for the CDR3 is TGCGCCAGCAGCCTATCCCCCCAAGATGAGCAGTACTTC. Translating it yields CASSLSPQDEQYF.

The chain carries TRBV3-1 and TRBJ1-2; no firm D call. CDR3 length: 14 residues. V gave up 0 bases and J gave up 8 bases, with 13 bases separating them. Per the germline V gene, CDR1 is LGHDT and CDR2 is YNNKEL (reference sequence). This CDR3 reads CASSQEGTAMGYTF. The CDR3, as DNA: TGTGCCAGCAGCCAAGAGGGCACAGCGATGGGCTACACCTTC.

This clonotype was recorded only once. The J gene is TRBJ1-5, the V gene TRBV9, with D possibly being TRBD1 (5 bases). Trimming stripped 0 bases from V and 2 bases from J, with 6 bases between. Germline V gives CDR1 SGDLS, CDR2 YYNGEE. The CDR3 length is 14 residues. In DNA form, the CDR3 reads TGTGCCAGCAGCGTAGAAGGGGGCAATCAGCCCCAGCATTTT. Translating gives CASSVEGGNQPQHF.

The chain is built from TRBV28 and TRBJ1-6; 8 bases align to TRBD1. The CDR3 totals 16 residues. Germline loops: CDR1 MDHEN, CDR2 SYDVKM. V lost 5 bases and J lost 8; bases outside the gene matches: 11. The CDR3 nucleotides read TGTGCCAGCAGTGACCCAGGACAGGGTGTTTATTCACCCCTCCACTTT. Amino acid sequence: CASSDPGQGVYSPLHF.

The rearrangement links TRBV15 to TRBJ2-7, with D unresolved. CDR3 size: 17 residues. The germline V and J ends were trimmed by 0 bases and 0 bases, with 15 bases remaining between them. Germline CDR1 and CDR2: LNHNV and YYDKDF (reference sequence). CDR3 nucleotide sequence: TGTGCCACCAGCAGAGATACCCCAGGTATGGGCTCCTACGAGCAGTACTTC. Translating it yields CATSRDTPGMGSYEQYF.

In regard to this clonotype: The junction departs from the called germline gene at one end, perhaps through a read error. J is TRBJ2-1 and V is TRBV29-1, with 15 positions matching TRBD2. Germline CDR1 is SQVTM and CDR2 is ANQGSEA. This CDR3 has 16 residues. The DNA for the CDR3 is TGCAGCGTTGCGGGGACTAGCGGGAGGCGCTACAAGGAGCAGTTCTTC. Protein product: CSVAGTSGRRYKEQFF.

This clonotype has a handful of counts. This chain connects TRBV7-2 to TRBJ2-5, with 15 bases that match TRBD2. Germline values: CDR1 SGHTA, CDR2 FQGNSA. Trimming at V came to 5 bases and at J to 8 bases, leaving 9 bases not matched to a gene. This CDR3 spans 16 amino acids. In DNA, the CDR3 is TGTGCCAGCAGCCCCAGCGGACTAGCGGGAGGGTATACCCAGTACTTC. Encoded protein: CASSPSGLAGGYTQYF.

The genes are TRBV9 and TRBJ2-5, with 8 nucleotides matching TRBD2. The CDR3 loop spans 15 amino acids. The V and J ends lost 0 bases and 1 base, in that order; junction bases with no gene match: 2. Germline-derived CDR1 and CDR2 are SGDLS and YYNGEE. CDR3 coding DNA: TGTGCCAGCAGCGTAGCGGGAGGGCCCCAAGAGACCCAGTACTTC. Its translation is CASSVAGGPQETQYF.

The chain combines TRBV18 with TRBJ1-1; D unresolved. V was cut by 2 bases and J by 0 bases, with 19 bases left in between. CDR1 is KGHSH and CDR2 is LQKENI in the germline V gene. CDR3 length: 18 amino acids. CDR3: CASSPTPIGSGMNTEAFF. The CDR3 region has the DNA TGTGCCAGCTCACCAACGCCAATCGGGAGCGGAATGAACACTGAAGCTTTCTTT.

The chain links TRBV20-1 to TRBJ2-3, with D maybe TRBD2 (6 bases). The germline gives CDR1 DFQATT, CDR2 SNEGSKA (reference sequence). V was clipped by 3 bases and J by 6 bases, with 10 bases between them. CDR3 length equals 12 residues. The DNA for the CDR3 is TGCAGTGCTAGGCGGGGACTGGATACGCAGTATTTT. Translating gives CSARRGLDTQYF.

The chain employs TRBV11-2 and TRBJ2-7, with D possibly TRBD2 on 7 matching bases. In germline, CDR1 is SGHAT, CDR2 FQNNGV. The length of the CDR3 is 15 residues. V lost 5 bases, J lost 3 bases, and 17 bases lay in between. The CDR3 reads CASSLGSGTFYEQYF. CDR3 in DNA: TGTGCCAGCAGCCTCGGGAGCGGGACATTCTACGAGCAGTACTTC.

This sequence joins TRBV21-1 and TRBJ1-4; TRBD1, as called in the table, went unchecked against the DNA. TRBV21-1 is marked as a pseudogene. The CDR3 loop spans 15 amino acids. In DNA, the CDR3 is TGTGCCAGCAGGGCGACAGGTTGGGGAAATGAAAAACTGTTTTTT. Encoded protein: CASRATGWGNEKLFF.

This clonotype was seen only a few times. The genes are TRBV20-1 and TRBJ2-5, with a possible D match to TRBD2 (7 bases). V shed 3 bases and J shed 1 base, with 18 bases lying between them. CDR3 length: 16 amino acids. Germline values: CDR1 DFQATT, CDR2 SNEGSKA (reference sequence). The CDR3 region is CSARFSWGGLQETQYF. The CDR3 DNA sequence: TGCAGTGCTAGGTTCTCCTGGGGGGGGCTCCAAGAGACCCAGTACTTC.

The chain combines TRBV20-1 with TRBJ2-7, with 13 bases that match TRBD2. Unmatched junction bases numbered 6, after V lost 5 bases and J lost 2 bases. CDR3 length: 15 amino acids. Germline CDR1 is DFQATT and CDR2 is SNEGSKA (reference sequence). The CDR3 protein is CSAEQLAGGTYEQYF. The CDR3 DNA is TGCAGTGCTGAACAACTAGCGGGAGGGACCTACGAGCAGTACTTC.

The table lists this clonotype with a count of one. The genes are TRBV12-3 or TRBV12-4 and TRBJ2-1; perhaps TRBD2 as D (6 bases). The CDR3 covers 13 residues. Trimming removed 1 base from V and 9 bases from J, with 10 bases in between. In nucleotides, the CDR3 is TGTGCCAGCAGTTTAGGCAAGGGAGGTGAGCAGTTCTTC. Translation: CASSLGKGGEQFF.

V usage is TRBV7-9 and J usage is TRBJ2-1, with unresolved D. The J call is in doubt because the DNA end fits TRBJ2-7 better. The V gene's germline CDR1 is SEHNR and CDR2 FQNEAQ (reference sequence). The CDR3 runs to 15 residues. CDR3 amino acids: CASSFGPTAYNEQYF. The DNA of the CDR3 is TGTGCCAGCAGCTTTGGTCCGACCGCCTACAATGAGCAGTACTTC.

V gene TRBV20-1 combines with J gene TRBJ2-1; 11 positions agree with TRBD2. The CDR3 spans 15 residues. CDR1 and CDR2 from the germline V gene are DFQATT and SNEGSKA (reference sequence). V gave up 1 base and J gave up 4 bases; unmatched junction bases: 3. The CDR3 DNA is TGCAGTGCTAGAGCACTAGCGGGAGCGTACAATGAGCAGTTCTTC. This encodes CSARALAGAYNEQFF.

This clonotype was picked up a small number of times. The chain carries TRBV20-1 and TRBJ2-1, with 11 bases matching TRBD2. The germline CDR1 and CDR2 sequences are DFQATT and SNEGSKA (reference sequence). This CDR3 region has 14 residues. Unmatched junction bases numbered 6, after V lost 3 bases and J lost 8 bases. CDR3 nucleotide sequence: TGCAGTGCTAGGACTAGCGGGAACTCATATGAGCAGTTCTTC. Protein product: CSARTSGNSYEQFF.

The chain joins TRBV12-3 or TRBV12-4 to TRBJ1-1; D not certain. This CDR3 region has 15 residues. V dropped 1 base and J dropped 1 base, with 10 bases sitting between them. Here the CDR3 reads CASSLGVPGNTEAFF. CDR3 bases: TGTGCCAGCAGTTTAGGGGTTCCGGGGAACACTGAAGCTTTCTTT.

This clonotype appeared once. The V call is TRBV18, the J call TRBJ1-1; 9 bases are a match to TRBD1. Germline V CDR1 and CDR2: KGHSH, LQKENI. The CDR3 totals 13 residues. V lost 3 bases and J lost 8; bases outside the gene matches: 4. CDR3 coding DNA: TGTGCCAGCTCACCTCCGGGACAGGGAGAAGCTTTCTTT. It yields the protein CASSPPGQGEAFF.

The table lists this clonotype with a few counts. This rearrangement joins TRBV3-1 to TRBJ2-7; TRBD2 agrees at 8 bases. The CDR3 spans 15 residues. Germline-derived CDR1 and CDR2 are LGHDT and YNNKEL (reference sequence). Germline trimming cut 1 base from V and 7 bases from J; bases unmatched to any gene: 9. CDR3 bases: TGTGCCAGCAGCCAAGTTGCGGCGGGAGGACGGGAGCAGTACTTC. Protein: CASSQVAAGGREQYF.

The chain carries TRBV20-1 and TRBJ2-1, with a possible D match to TRBD2 (7 bases). The CDR3 totals 15 residues. The V end was cut by 3 bases, the J end by 6 bases, with 18 bases between. Germline V lookup: CDR1 DFQATT, CDR2 SNEGSKA (reference sequence). CDR3 in DNA: TGCAGTGCTAGGAGGGGGGGTAGCGGCCCCAATGAGCAGTTCTTC. Amino acids: CSARRGGSGPNEQFF.